This T cell receptor (beta chain) was obtained from a study of cytomegalovirus exposure and HLA in healthy donors. Worth noting for this clone: The antigen remains undetermined.

The primer mix had 60 Vbeta and 13 Jbeta primers. The data were produced by immunoSEQ multiplex PCR, yet TCRdb's version contains in-frame clones alone and is incomplete. The table shows about 200,000 clones, with 75% to 90% occurring only once. The V end was cut by 2 bases, the J end by 2 bases, with 9 bases between. Germline CDR1 and CDR2: SGHRS and YFSETQ. This CDR3 spans 14 amino acids. Study findings and constraints: Most CMV-associated TCR beta chains were later found to appear HLA-restricted. Follow-up analysis seemed to connect common viral pathogens with several of the most significant clusters identified.

V and J are TRBV5-1 and TRBJ2-3, with a weak D call TRBD1 (6 bases). This clonotype was obtained from a woman in her thirties in good health and CMV-seronegative. The specimen was PBMCs. The CDR3 nucleotides are TGCGCCAGCAGCTTACAGGGTACCACAGATACGCAGTATTTT. Translated, it gives CASSLQGTTDTQYF. Drawing the rest from reference TRBV5-1 and TRBJ2-3, the complete variable domain is KAGVTQTPRYLIKTRGQQVTLSCSPISGHRSVSWYQQTPGQGLQFLFEYFSETQRNKGNFPGRFSGRQFSNSRSEMNVSTLELGDSALYLCASSLQGTTDTQYFGPGTRLTVL.